This T cell receptor (beta chain) was profiled in a study of blood T cell repertoires in COVID-19. Only in-frame clones appear in the TCRdb table, and some are missing; sequencing was by immunoSEQ multiplex PCR. The table includes roughly 500,000 clones, around 85% detected once. Those enrolled, adults aged roughly 18 to 95 years, came from around 24 US areas. Material for sequencing was PBMCs or T cells enriched from blood (not recorded which). The clonotype originates from a woman aged 55 to 70 who had recovered from COVID-19.

CDR3 loop: CATSPQSMNTEAFF. In DNA form, the CDR3 reads TGTGCCACCAGTCCACAGAGCATGAACACTGAAGCTTTCTTT. This rearrangement joins TRBV24-1 to TRBJ1-1, with D uncertain. Germline V gene data show CDR1 as KGHDR and CDR2 as SFDVKD. V lost 6 bases to trimming and J lost 0 bases, with 10 bases between them. This CDR3 spans 14 amino acids.